This record covers a single TCR beta chain. This entry is derived from a study of blood T cell repertoires in COVID-19. Study details: Spain, Italy and the United States supplied samples that represented acute and convalescent COVID-19. T cells, B-cell-depleted T cells, or PBMCs provided the cDNA or gDNA that served as material.

This CDR3 is 11 amino acids long. Trimming removed 8 bases from V and 5 bases from J, with 9 bases in between. In germline, CDR1 is SNHLY, CDR2 FYNNEI. Original handling: Quantification of nucleated cells was approximated via reference gene primer amplification. Some clones are missing from TCRdb's copy, which holds only in-frame ones; the method was immunoSEQ multiplex PCR. V and J calls and clone size come straight from that table; D and trimming were deduced from the DNA. Of approximately 46,000 clones listed, around 83% were seen once; the top ten hold roughly 13%. The clonotype was recovered from a woman in her seventies in a cohort sampled during active COVID-19. The chain links TRBV2 to TRBJ1-1, with D unclear. Sequencing was carried out using peripheral blood. For the CDR3, the DNA is TGTGCCAGCGTCCAACAGACTGAAGCTTTCTTT. Amino acid sequence: CASVQQTEAFF.